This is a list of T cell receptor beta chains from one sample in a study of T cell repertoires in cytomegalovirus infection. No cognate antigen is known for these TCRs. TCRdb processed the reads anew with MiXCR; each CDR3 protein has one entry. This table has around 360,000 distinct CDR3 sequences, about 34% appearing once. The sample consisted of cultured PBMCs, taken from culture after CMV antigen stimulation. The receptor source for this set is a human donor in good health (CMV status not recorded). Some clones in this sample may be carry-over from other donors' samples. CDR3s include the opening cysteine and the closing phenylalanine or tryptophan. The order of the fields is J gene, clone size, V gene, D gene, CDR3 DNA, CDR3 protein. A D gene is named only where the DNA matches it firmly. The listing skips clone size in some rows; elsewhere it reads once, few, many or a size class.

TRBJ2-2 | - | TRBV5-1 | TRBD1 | TGCGCCAGCAGACAAACAGGGGGCTCCACCGGGGAGCTGTTTTTT | CASRQTGGSTGELFF
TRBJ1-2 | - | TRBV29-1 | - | TGCAGCGCAATTGATGGGCGGGGGCAGCCCCATTATGGCTACACCTTC | CSAIDGRGQPHYGYTF
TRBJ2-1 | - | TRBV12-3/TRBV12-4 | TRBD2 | TGTGCCAGCAGGGGGAGGACTAGCGGCTACAATGAGCAGTTCTTC | CASRGRTSGYNEQFF
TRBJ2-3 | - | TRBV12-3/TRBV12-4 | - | TGTGCCAGCGCTAGCCCCGGGGAGGCTCCAGATACGCAGTATTTT | CASASPGEAPDTQYF
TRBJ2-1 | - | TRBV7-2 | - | TGTGCCAGCAGCTTAGTGGAGACTAGGAAGCGTAATGAGCAGTTCTTC | CASSLVETRKRNEQFF
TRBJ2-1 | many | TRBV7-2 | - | TGTGCCAGCACCCTGGGGGGTTCCCCCAATGAGCAGTTCTTC | CASTLGGSPNEQFF
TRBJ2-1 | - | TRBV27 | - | TGTGCCAGCAGTTTGGGGGACACACCCTACAATGAGCAGTTCTTC | CASSLGDTPYNEQFF
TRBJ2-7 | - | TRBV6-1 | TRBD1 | TGTGCCATCCGACAGGGGGAGGTATACGAGCAGTACTTC | CAIRQGEVYEQYF
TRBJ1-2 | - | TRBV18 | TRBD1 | TGTGCCAGCTCACCCTCGGGACAGGGAAATGGCTACACCTTC | CASSPSGQGNGYTF
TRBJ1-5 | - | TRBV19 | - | TGTGCCAGTAGTATAGTCCCCAGGGTAGGCAATCAGCCCCAGCATTTT | CASSIVPRVGNQPQHF
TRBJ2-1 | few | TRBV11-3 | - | TGTGCCAGCAGCCTCAGGGACTTACACGAGCAGTTCTTC | CASSLRDLHEQFF
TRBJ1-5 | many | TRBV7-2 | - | TGTGCCAGCAGCCTCCCTAATCAGCCCCAGCATTTT | CASSLPNQPQHF
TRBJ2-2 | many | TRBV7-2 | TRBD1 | TGTGCCAGCAGTTATGGACAGGCGAACACCGGGGAGCTGTTTTTT | CASSYGQANTGELFF
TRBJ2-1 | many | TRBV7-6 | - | TGTGCCAGCAGCACGCCCGGGGCCTATGACAATGAGCAGTTCTTC | CASSTPGAYDNEQFF
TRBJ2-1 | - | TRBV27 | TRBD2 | TGTGCCAGCAGTACCCCTAGCGGGTTCTCCTACAATGAGCAGTTCTTC | CASSTPSGFSYNEQFF
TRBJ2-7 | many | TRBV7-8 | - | TGTGCCAGCAGCTTCCGATTTTCCTACGAGCAGTACTTC | CASSFRFSYEQYF
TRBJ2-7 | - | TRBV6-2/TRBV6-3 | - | TGTGCCAGCAGTTACCGTAGCGTCTACGAGCAGTACTTC | CASSYRSVYEQYF
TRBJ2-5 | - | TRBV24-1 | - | TGTGCCACCAGTTCACATGGACGGACTCTTTTCGAGACCCAGTACTTC | CATSSHGRTLFETQYF
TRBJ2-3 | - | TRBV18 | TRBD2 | TGTGCCAGCTCGGAACGGAGGGCTAGCGGGAGTCGGAGCACAGATACGCAGTATTTT | CASSERRASGSRSTDTQYF
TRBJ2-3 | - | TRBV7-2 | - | TGTGCCAGCAGAGGGGCAGCCACAGATACGCAGTATTTT | CASRGAATDTQYF
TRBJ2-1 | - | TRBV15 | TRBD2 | TGTGCCACCAGCAGAGATCAACTAGCGGGAGATAATGAGCAGTTCTTC | CATSRDQLAGDNEQFF
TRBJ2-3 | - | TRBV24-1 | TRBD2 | TGTGCCACCAGTGATTCAGCAGCGGGAGATTTCGATACGCAGTATTTT | CATSDSAAGDFDTQYF
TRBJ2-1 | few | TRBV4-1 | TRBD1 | TGCGCCAGCAGCCAGGGACAGGGAGCTGGCGATGAGCAGTTCTTC | CASSQGQGAGDEQFF
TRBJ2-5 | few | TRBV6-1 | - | TGTGCCAGCACCGCACCAGGGGTGGGCGAGGAGACCCAGTACTTC | CASTAPGVGEETQYF
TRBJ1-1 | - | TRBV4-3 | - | TGCGCCAGCGGAAACCGTATGAACACTGAAGCTTTCTTT | CASGNRMNTEAFF
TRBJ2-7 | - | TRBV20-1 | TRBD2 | TGCAGTGCTAGCCGGACTAGCGGGAGTCGCGAGCAGTACTTC | CSASRTSGSREQYF
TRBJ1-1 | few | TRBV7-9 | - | TGTGCCAGCAGCTCCCAGATCCCCTGGGGCGGGATCAACACTGAAGCTTTCTTT | CASSSQIPWGGINTEAFF
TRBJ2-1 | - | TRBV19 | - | TGTGCCAGTAGTCACCGGTCTTTAGCCCTCTCCGAGCAGTTCTTC | CASSHRSLALSEQFF
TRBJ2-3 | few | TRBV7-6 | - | TGTGCCAGCAGCTTGTTTAGCGGCACAGATACGCAGTATTTT | CASSLFSGTDTQYF
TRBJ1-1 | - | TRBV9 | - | TGTGCCAGCAGCGTAGGAAGGGGTTTGGGTGAAGCTTTCTTT | CASSVGRGLGEAFF
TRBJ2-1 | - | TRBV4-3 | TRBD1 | TGCGCCAGCAGCAAAACAGGGGACCGTGAGCAGTTCTTC | CASSKTGDREQFF
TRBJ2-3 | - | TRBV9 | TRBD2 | TGTGCCAGCAGCGAGGCGGGAGGTGAGGCAGATACGCAGTATTTT | CASSEAGGEADTQYF
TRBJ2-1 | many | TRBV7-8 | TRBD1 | TGTGCCAGCGGGACAGGGCTAGATGAGCAGTTCTTC | CASGTGLDEQFF
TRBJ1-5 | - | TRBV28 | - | TGTGCCAGCAGTTTCCTAGACAGTAGCAATCAGCCCCAGCATTTT | CASSFLDSSNQPQHF
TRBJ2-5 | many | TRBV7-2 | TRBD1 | TGTGCCAGCAGTTACCAGACAGGGGCGGCGGAGACCCAGTACTTC | CASSYQTGAAETQYF
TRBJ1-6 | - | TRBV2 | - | TGTGCCAGCAGGACGGCGGCAAGATCACCCCTCCACTTT | CASRTAARSPLHF
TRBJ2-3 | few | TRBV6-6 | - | TGTGCCAGCCGGAAAGTGGAGCCGAATACGCAGTATTTT | CASRKVEPNTQYF
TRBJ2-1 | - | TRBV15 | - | TGTGCCACCATCTCGGGGGAAAAAGACTCCTACAATGAGCAGTTCTTC | CATISGEKDSYNEQFF
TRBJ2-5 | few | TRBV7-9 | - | TGTGCCAGCAGCTTAATCCGGGAACAAGAGACCCAGTACTTC | CASSLIREQETQYF
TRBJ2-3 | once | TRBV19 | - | TGTGCCAGTACCCAGGGACCGAGCACAGATACGCAGTATTTT | CASTQGPSTDTQYF
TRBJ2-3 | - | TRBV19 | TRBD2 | TGTGCCAGTAGAAGCCTAGCGGGAGGTGTAGATACGCAGTATTTT | CASRSLAGGVDTQYF